The 5 T cell receptor beta chains below all came from one sample that was sequenced in a study of blood T cell repertoires in COVID-19 (dated by TCRdb to the early 2020s). Library method: the immunoSEQ multiplex PCR assay. TCRdb provides this immuneACCESS table in a form limited to in-frame rearrangements. Some clones are lacking; in checked studies, under half of them reflect an unresolved V gene, and why the rest are absent is not known. Within this sample are some 200,000 clones, with about nine tenths of them counted one time only. The leading ten clones occupy about 4% of the sample. The sequencing sample was made of PBMCs or T cells enriched from blood (not recorded which). The receptor source for this set is a woman aged 40 to 50 with acute COVID-19.

With regard to this clone: An end of the junction does not agree with germline; a read error may underlie this. The rearrangement links TRBV7-7 to TRBJ2-1; TRBD2 agrees at 13 bases. The germline V gene encodes CDR1 SSHAT and CDR2 FNYEAQ (reference sequence). This CDR3 spans 17 amino acids. CDR3 bases: TGTGCTAGCAGCTTATTCATAGGGACTAGCGGGGATGGTGAGCAGTTCTTC. This sequence encodes CASSLFIGTSGDGEQFF. Full variable domain (remainder filled in from reference TRBV7-7 and TRBJ2-1): GAGVSQSPRYKVTKRGQDVTLRCDPISSHATLYWYQQALGQGPEFLTYFNYEAQPDKSGLPSDRFSAERPEGSISTLTIQRTEQRDSAMYRCASSLFIGTSGDGEQFFGPGTRLTVL.

V gene TRBV11-2 combines with J gene TRBJ1-1; D gene uncertain. In germline, CDR1 is SGHAT, CDR2 FQNNGV. Trimming stripped 3 bases from V and 10 bases from J, with 9 bases between. The CDR3 spans 11 residues. CDR3 amino acids: CASSLIGRAFF. The CDR3 DNA follows: TGTGCCAGCAGCTTGATTGGGAGAGCTTTCTTT.

The chain combines TRBV18 with TRBJ2-2; perhaps TRBD1 as D (6 bases). Between the trimmed V and J ends, which lost 5 bases and 6 bases, there was a span of 10 bases. The CDR3 has 13 residues. Germline V CDR1 and CDR2: KGHSH, LQKENI. CDR3 nucleotide sequence: TGTGCCAGCTCAGCAAACAGGGCCGGGGAGCTGTTTTTT. It encodes CASSANRAGELFF. Full variable domain (remainder filled in from reference TRBV18 and TRBJ2-2): NAGVMQNPRHLVRRRGQEARLRCSPMKGHSHVYWYRQLPEEGLKFMVYLQKENIIDESGMPKERFSAEFPKEGPSILRIQQVVRGDSAAYFCASSANRAGELFFGEGSRLTVL.

This sequence joins TRBV7-9 and TRBJ1-2, with D possibly being TRBD1 (5 bases). This CDR3 is built from 16 residues. Trimming left V 5 bases short and J 3 bases short, with 19 bases between. Germline CDR1 reads SEHNR; CDR2 reads FQNEAQ (reference sequence). CDR3 sequence reads: CASSPPATGSDYGYTF. The CDR3 region has the DNA TGTGCCAGCAGCCCACCCGCTACAGGATCGGACTATGGCTACACCTTC.

The chain recombines TRBV7-8 with TRBJ1-1, with D unresolved. Trimming shortened V by 3 bases and J by 0 bases, and 5 bases separated the two germline ends. Germline V gives CDR1 SGHVS, CDR2 FQNEAQ. The CDR3 extends over 13 amino acids. This chain's CDR3 is CASSLTLNTEAFF. The CDR3, as DNA: TGTGCCAGCAGCTTGACATTGAACACTGAAGCTTTCTTT.